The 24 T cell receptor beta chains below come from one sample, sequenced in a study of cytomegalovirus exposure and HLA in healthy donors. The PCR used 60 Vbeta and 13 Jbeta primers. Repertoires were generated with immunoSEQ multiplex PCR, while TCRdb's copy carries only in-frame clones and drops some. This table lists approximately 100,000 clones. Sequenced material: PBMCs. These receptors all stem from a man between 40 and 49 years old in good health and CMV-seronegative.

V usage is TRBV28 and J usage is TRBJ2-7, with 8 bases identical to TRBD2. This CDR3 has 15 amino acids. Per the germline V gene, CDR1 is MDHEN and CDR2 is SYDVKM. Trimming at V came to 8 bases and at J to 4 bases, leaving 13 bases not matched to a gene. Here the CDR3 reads CASRGGRLQAYEQYF. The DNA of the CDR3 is TGTGCCAGCCGGGGGGGACGCCTGCAAGCTTACGAGCAGTACTTC.

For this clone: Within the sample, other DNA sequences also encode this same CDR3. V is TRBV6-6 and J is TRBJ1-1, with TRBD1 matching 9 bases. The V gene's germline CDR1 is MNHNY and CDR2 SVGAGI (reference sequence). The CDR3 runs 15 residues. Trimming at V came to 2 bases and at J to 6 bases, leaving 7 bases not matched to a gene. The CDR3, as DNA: TGTGCCAGCAGTTACCCGGGGACAGGGAGCCCTGAAGCTTTCTTT. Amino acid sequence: CASSYPGTGSPEAFF.

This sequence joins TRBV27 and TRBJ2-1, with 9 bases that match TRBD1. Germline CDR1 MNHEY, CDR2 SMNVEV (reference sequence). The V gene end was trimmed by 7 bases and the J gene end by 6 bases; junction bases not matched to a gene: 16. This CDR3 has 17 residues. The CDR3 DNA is TGTGCCAGCAACGGTCAACAAGGGACAGGGTTTACCAATGAGCAGTTCTTC. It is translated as CASNGQQGTGFTNEQFF.

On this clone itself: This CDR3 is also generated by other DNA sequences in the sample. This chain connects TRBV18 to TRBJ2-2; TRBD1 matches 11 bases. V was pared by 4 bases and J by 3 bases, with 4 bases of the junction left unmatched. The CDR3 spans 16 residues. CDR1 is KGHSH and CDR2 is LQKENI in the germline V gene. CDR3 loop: CASSRTGGADTGELFF. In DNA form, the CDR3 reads TGTGCCAGCTCACGGACAGGGGGCGCGGACACCGGGGAGCTGTTTTTT. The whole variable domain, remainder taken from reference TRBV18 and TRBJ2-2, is NAGVMQNPRHLVRRRGQEARLRCSPMKGHSHVYWYRQLPEEGLKFMVYLQKENIIDESGMPKERFSAEFPKEGPSILRIQQVVRGDSAAYFCASSRTGGADTGELFFGEGSRLTVL.

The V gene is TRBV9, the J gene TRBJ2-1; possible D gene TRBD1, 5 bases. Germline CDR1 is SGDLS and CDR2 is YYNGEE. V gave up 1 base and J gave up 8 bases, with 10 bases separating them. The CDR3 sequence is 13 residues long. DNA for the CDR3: TGTGCCAGCAGCGTACCAGGGCTCGATGAGCAGTTCTTC. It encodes CASSVPGLDEQFF.

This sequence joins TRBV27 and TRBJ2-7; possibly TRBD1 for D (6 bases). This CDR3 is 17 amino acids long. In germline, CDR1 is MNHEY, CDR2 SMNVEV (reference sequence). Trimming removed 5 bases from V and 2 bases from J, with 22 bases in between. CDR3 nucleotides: TGTGCCAGCAGTCTACGCCCCTCCGGCGCAGGGGCCTACGAGCAGTACTTC. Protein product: CASSLRPSGAGAYEQYF.

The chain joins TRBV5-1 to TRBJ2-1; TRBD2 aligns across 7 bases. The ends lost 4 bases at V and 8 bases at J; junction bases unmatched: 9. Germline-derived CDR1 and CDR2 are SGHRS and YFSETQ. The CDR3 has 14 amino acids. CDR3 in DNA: TGCGCCAGCAGCCCGTGGCGGGGGACGGATGAGCAGTTCTTC. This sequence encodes CASSPWRGTDEQFF.

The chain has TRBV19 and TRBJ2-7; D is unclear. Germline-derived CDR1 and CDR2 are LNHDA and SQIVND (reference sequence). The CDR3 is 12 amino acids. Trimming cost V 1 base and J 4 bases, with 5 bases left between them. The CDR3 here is CASSIGGYEQYF. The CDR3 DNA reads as TGTGCCAGTAGTATAGGAGGTTACGAGCAGTACTTC.

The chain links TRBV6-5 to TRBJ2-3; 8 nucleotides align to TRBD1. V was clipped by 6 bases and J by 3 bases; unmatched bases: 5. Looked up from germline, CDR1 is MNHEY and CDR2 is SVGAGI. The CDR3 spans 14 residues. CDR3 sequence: CASSDRGKTDTQYF. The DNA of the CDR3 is TGTGCCAGCAGCGACAGGGGTAAAACAGATACGCAGTATTTT.

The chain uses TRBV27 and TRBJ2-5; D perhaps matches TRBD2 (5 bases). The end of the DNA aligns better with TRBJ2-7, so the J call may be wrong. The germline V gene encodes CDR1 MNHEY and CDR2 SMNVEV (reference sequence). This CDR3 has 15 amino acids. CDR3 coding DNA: TGTGCCAGCAGGAACGAGCGGAGCGGCGCCTACGAGCAGTACTTC. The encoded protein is CASRNERSGAYEQYF.

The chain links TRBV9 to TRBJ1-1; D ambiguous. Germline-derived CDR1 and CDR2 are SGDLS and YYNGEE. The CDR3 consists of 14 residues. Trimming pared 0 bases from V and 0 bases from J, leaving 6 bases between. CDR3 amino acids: CASSVGAMNTEAFF. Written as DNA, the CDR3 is TGTGCCAGCAGCGTAGGGGCCATGAACACTGAAGCTTTCTTT.

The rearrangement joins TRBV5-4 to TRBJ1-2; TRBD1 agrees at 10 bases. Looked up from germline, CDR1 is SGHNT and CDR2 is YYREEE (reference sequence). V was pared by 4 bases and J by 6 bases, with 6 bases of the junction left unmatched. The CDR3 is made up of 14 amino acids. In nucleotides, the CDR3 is TGTGCCAGCAGCCCTCGGGACAGGGGAGATGGCTACACCTTC. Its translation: CASSPRDRGDGYTF. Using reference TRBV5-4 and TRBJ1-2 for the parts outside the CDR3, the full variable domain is ETGVTQSPTHLIKTRGQQVTLRCSSQSGHNTVSWYQQALGQGPQFIFQYYREEENGRGNFPPRFSGLQFPNYSSELNVNALELDDSALYLCASSPRDRGDGYTFGSGTRLTVV.

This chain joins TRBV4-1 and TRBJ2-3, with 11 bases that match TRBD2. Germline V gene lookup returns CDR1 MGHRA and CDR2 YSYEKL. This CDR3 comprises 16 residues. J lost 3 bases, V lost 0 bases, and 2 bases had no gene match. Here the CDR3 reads CASSQESSGRTDTQYF. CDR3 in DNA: TGCGCCAGCAGCCAAGAGTCTAGCGGGAGGACAGATACGCAGTATTTT.

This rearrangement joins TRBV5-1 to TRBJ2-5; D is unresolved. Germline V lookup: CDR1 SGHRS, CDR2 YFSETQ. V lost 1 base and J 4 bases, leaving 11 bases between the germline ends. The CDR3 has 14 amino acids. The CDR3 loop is CASSLSPSPETQYF. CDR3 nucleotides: TGCGCCAGCAGCTTGTCTCCGTCCCCAGAGACCCAGTACTTC.

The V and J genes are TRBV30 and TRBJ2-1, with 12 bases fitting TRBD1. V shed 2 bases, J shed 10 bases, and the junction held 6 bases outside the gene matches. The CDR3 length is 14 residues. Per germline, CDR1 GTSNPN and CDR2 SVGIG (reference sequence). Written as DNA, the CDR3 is TGTGCCTGGAGTAGGGGACAGGGGGCATCAGAGCAGTTCTTC. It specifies CAWSRGQGASEQFF.

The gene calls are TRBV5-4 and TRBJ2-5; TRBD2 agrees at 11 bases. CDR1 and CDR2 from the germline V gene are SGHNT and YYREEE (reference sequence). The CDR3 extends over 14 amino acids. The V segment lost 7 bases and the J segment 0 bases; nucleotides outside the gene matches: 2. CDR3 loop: CASGLAGYQETQYF. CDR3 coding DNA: TGTGCCAGCGGACTAGCGGGCTACCAAGAGACCCAGTACTTC.

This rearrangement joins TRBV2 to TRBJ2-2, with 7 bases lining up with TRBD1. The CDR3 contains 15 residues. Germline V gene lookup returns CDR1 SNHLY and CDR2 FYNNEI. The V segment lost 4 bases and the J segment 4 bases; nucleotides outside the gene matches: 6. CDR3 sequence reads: CASSGEGGGTGELFF. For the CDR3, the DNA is TGTGCCAGCAGTGGTGAAGGGGGCGGCACCGGGGAGCTGTTTTTT.

The CDR3 nucleotides read TGTGCCAGTAGTAACCCGGGGAACTATGGCTACACCTTC. It yields the protein CASSNPGNYGYTF. The chain employs TRBV19 and TRBJ1-2; D is unclear. This CDR3 has 13 amino acids. CDR1 is LNHDA, CDR2 SQIVND, per germline (reference sequence). The V gene lost 4 bases and the J gene lost 2 bases, with 8 bases spanning the gap.

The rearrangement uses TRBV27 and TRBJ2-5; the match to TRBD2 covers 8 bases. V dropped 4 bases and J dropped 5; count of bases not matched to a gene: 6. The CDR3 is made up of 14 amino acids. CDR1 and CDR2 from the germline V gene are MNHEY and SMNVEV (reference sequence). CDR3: CASSSIRGGETQYF. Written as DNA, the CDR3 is TGTGCCAGCAGTTCGATTCGGGGGGGGGAGACCCAGTACTTC.

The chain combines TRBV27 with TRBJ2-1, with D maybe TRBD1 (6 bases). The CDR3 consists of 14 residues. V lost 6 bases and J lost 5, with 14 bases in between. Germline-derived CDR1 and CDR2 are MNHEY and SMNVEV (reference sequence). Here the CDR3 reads CASRPGTINNEQFF. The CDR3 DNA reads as TGTGCCAGCAGGCCCGGGACAATAAACAATGAGCAGTTCTTC.

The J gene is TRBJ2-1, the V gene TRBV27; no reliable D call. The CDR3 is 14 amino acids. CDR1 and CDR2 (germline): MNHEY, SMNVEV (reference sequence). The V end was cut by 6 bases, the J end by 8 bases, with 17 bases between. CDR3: CASRQEARRHEQFF. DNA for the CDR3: TGTGCCAGCAGACAAGAGGCTAGAAGACATGAGCAGTTCTTC.

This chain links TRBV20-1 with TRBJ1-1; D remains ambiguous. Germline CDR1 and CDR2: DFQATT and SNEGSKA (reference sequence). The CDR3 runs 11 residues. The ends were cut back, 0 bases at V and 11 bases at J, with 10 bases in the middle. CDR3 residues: CSARERDLAFF. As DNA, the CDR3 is TGCAGTGCTAGAGAGAGGGATTTGGCTTTCTTT.

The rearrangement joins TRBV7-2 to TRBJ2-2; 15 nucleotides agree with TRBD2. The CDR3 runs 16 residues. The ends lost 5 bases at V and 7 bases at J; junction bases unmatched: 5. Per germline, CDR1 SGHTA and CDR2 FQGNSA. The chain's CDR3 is CASSPGLAGGFGELFF. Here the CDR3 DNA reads TGTGCCAGCAGCCCGGGACTAGCGGGGGGTTTCGGGGAGCTGTTTTTT.

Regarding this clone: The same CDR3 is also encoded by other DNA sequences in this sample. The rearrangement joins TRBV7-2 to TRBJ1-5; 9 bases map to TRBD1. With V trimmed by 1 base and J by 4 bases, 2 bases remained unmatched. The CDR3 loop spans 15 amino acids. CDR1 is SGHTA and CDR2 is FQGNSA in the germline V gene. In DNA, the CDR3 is TGTGCCAGCAGCTTAGTAGGACAGGGGAATCAGCCCCAGCATTTT. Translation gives CASSLVGQGNQPQHF.